Listed below are T cell receptor beta chains from one sample, sequenced in a study of cytomegalovirus exposure and HLA in healthy donors. Libraries were prepared by immunoSEQ multiplex PCR; TCRdb keeps only in-frame clonotypes and omits some of them. The sample has 170,000 or so clones, under 90% seen once; the top ten hold approximately 2%. Specimen: PBMCs. Every receptor here comes from a man between 18 and 29 years old in good health and CMV-seronegative. CDR3s include the opening cysteine and the closing phenylalanine or tryptophan. A D gene is named only where the DNA matches it firmly. Rows may omit the clone size; those that give it use once, few, many or a size class.

d_call	clone_size	v_call	j_call	cdr3_aa	cdr3_nt
NA	NA	TRBV6-5	TRBJ2-7	CASKMHTAYEQYF	TGTGCCAGCAAAATGCACACCGCCTACGAGCAGTACTTC
TRBD2	few	TRBV10-3	TRBJ2-7	CAVGGDGSYEQYF	TGTGCCGTGGGGGGGGACGGTTCCTACGAGCAGTACTTC
TRBD1	NA	TRBV11-2	TRBJ1-1	CASSLDLGQVYTEAFF	TGTGCCAGCAGCTTAGACTTGGGACAGGTCTACACTGAAGCTTTCTTT
NA	few	TRBV4-3	TRBJ2-1	CASSQDNYLDEQFF	TGCGCCAGCAGCCAAGATAACTATCTCGATGAGCAGTTCTTC
NA	NA	TRBV5-4	TRBJ1-2	CASSNDSSYNYGYTF	TGTGCCAGCAGCAACGACAGTTCCTATAACTATGGCTACACCTTC
TRBD1	once	TRBV7-2	TRBJ1-3	CASSTRTGPTNSGNTIYF	TGTGCCAGCAGCACGCGGACAGGCCCGACGAACTCTGGAAACACCATATATTTT
NA	NA	TRBV29-1	TRBJ2-7	CSARRALDEQYF	TGCAGCGCTCGCAGGGCCTTGGACGAGCAGTACTTC
NA	once	TRBV7-9	TRBJ2-3	CASSLVLSTDTQYF	TGTGCCAGCAGCTTAGTTCTCAGCACAGATACGCAGTATTTT
TRBD1	NA	TRBV7-8	TRBJ2-2	CASRRLGTANTGELFF	TGTGCCAGCAGACGACTGGGGACAGCGAACACCGGGGAGCTGTTTTTT
NA	NA	TRBV19	TRBJ1-5	CASRRYVESNQPQHF	TGTGCCAGTAGACGCTATGTCGAGAGCAATCAGCCCCAGCATTTT
NA	NA	TRBV5-6	TRBJ2-2	CASSAPGTAGNTGELFF	TGTGCCAGCAGCGCGCCGGGTACCGCCGGGAACACCGGGGAGCTGTTTTTT
NA	once	TRBV21-1	TRBJ1-6	CASSKRGVRRRCSPLHF	TGTGCCAGCAGCAAACGTGGGGTTCGCAGGAGGTGCTCACCCCTCCACTTT
TRBD2	NA	TRBV4-1	TRBJ2-5	CASSQLLTSGGQETQYF	TGCGCCAGCAGCCAACTCCTGACTAGCGGGGGCCAAGAGACCCAGTACTTC
TRBD2	once	TRBV28	TRBJ2-3	CASTLLASTDTQYF	TGTGCCAGCACGCTACTAGCGAGCACAGATACGCAGTATTTT
NA	few	TRBV7-9	TRBJ1-2	CASAPKRRYSNGYTF	TGTGCCAGCGCCCCAAAGAGGAGGTACTCAAATGGCTACACCTTC
TRBD1	NA	TRBV25-1	TRBJ1-6	CASSGGQGGSPLHF	TGTGCCAGCAGTGGGGGACAGGGAGGTTCACCCCTCCACTTT
NA	NA	TRBV21-1	TRBJ2-7	CASSKVGDRSYEQYF	TGTGCCAGCAGCAAAGTGGGGGACAGGTCCTACGAGCAGTACTTC
NA	NA	TRBV15	TRBJ2-7	CATSRVWGHEQYF	TGTGCCACCAGCAGGGTCTGGGGGCACGAGCAGTACTTC
NA	NA	TRBV2	TRBJ2-3	CASSWWERSDTQYF	TGTGCCAGCAGTTGGTGGGAGAGATCAGATACGCAGTATTTT
TRBD1	NA	TRBV15	TRBJ2-7	CATSSPRTGRFYEQYF	TGTGCCACCAGCAGCCCACGGACAGGCCGGTTCTACGAGCAGTACTTC
NA	once	TRBV11-1	TRBJ1-3	CASSVRSSGNTIYF	TGTGCCAGCAGCGTCCGGAGCTCTGGAAACACCATATATTTT
NA	NA	TRBV5-4	TRBJ2-5	CASSFGLKETQYF	TGTGCCAGCAGCTTTGGACTGAAAGAGACCCAGTACTTC
TRBD2	NA	TRBV7-6	TRBJ2-1	CAGSTGRRTSGRVDEQFF	TGTGCCGGCAGCACCGGCCGCAGGACTAGCGGGAGGGTAGATGAGCAGTTCTTC
TRBD1	NA	TRBV7-9	TRBJ2-1	CASSPRTGGTYNEQFF	TGTGCCAGCAGCCCGAGGACAGGGGGTACCTACAATGAGCAGTTCTTC
NA	NA	TRBV7-9	TRBJ2-4	CASSPGEEGGQYF	TGTGCCAGCAGCCCCGGAGAGGAGGGTGGGCAGTACTTC
TRBD2	NA	TRBV5-1	TRBJ2-3	CASSLEGLAGGPVDTQYF	TGCGCCAGCAGCTTGGAGGGACTAGCGGGGGGGCCGGTAGATACGCAGTATTTT
TRBD2	once	TRBV28	TRBJ2-3	CASSPLAGGADTQYF	TGTGCCAGCAGTCCTTTAGCGGGGGGGGCAGATACGCAGTATTTT
TRBD1	NA	TRBV6-1	TRBJ1-4	CASSSQTGGNEKLFF	TGTGCCAGCAGTAGTCAGACAGGGGGCAATGAAAAACTGTTTTTT
TRBD1	NA	TRBV28	TRBJ2-7	CASSTSRDSFYEQYF	TGTGCCAGCAGTACCTCCCGGGACAGTTTCTACGAGCAGTACTTC
TRBD1	NA	TRBV18	TRBJ1-3	CASSPTGGTGNTIYF	TGTGCCAGCTCACCTACAGGGGGCACTGGAAACACCATATATTTT
TRBD2	once	TRBV6-5	TRBJ2-5	CASSYSGLAQETQYF	TGTGCCAGCAGTTACTCGGGACTAGCGCAAGAGACCCAGTACTTC
NA	NA	TRBV19	TRBJ1-5	CASTVHYSNQPQHF	TGTGCCAGTACAGTTCACTATAGCAATCAGCCCCAGCATTTT
TRBD1	few	TRBV7-6	TRBJ2-3	CASSRPGQGIWADTQYF	TGTGCCAGCAGCCGCCCGGGACAGGGTATCTGGGCAGATACGCAGTATTTT
NA	NA	TRBV6-1	TRBJ2-7	CASSDRGPAEQYF	TGTGCCAGCAGTGACAGGGGTCCCGCCGAGCAGTACTTC
TRBD1	few	TRBV23-1	TRBJ2-7	CASSQARDRGRTYEQYF	TGCGCCAGCAGTCAAGCCCGGGACAGGGGTAGGACCTACGAGCAGTACTTC
TRBD1	NA	TRBV7-2	TRBJ1-1	CASSPTGGSSTEAFF	TGTGCCAGCAGCCCTACAGGGGGCTCGAGCACTGAAGCTTTCTTT
TRBD2	NA	TRBV12-5	TRBJ2-5	CASGPSLAGASGETQYF	TGTGCTAGTGGTCCGTCACTAGCGGGGGCATCCGGGGAGACCCAGTACTTC
NA	few	TRBV6-1	TRBJ2-1	CASSESRRGNEQFF	TGTGCCAGCAGTGAGTCCCGACGGGGGAATGAGCAGTTCTTC
NA	NA	TRBV27	TRBJ1-3	CASSPYPTPGVLSGNTIYF	TGTGCCAGCAGTCCTTACCCTACCCCCGGTGTACTCTCTGGAAACACCATATATTTT
NA	NA	TRBV11-1	TRBJ2-7	CASSLERVYGSNEQYF	TGTGCCAGCAGCTTAGAACGGGTGTATGGGTCCAACGAGCAGTACTTC
TRBD1	NA	TRBV7-2	TRBJ1-5	CASSLQGESNQPQHF	TGTGCCAGCAGCCTACAGGGGGAGAGCAATCAGCCCCAGCATTTT
NA	NA	TRBV2	TRBJ1-1	CASSEGAGEAFF	TGTGCCAGCAGTGAAGGGGCAGGTGAAGCTTTCTTT
TRBD1	NA	TRBV18	TRBJ1-3	CASGGRDRALSSGNTIYF	TGTGCCAGCGGGGGCCGAGACAGGGCCCTCAGCTCTGGAAACACCATATATTTT
TRBD1	NA	TRBV6-1	TRBJ1-1	CASSEQGKNTEAFF	TGTGCCAGCAGCGAACAGGGGAAGAACACTGAAGCTTTCTTT
NA	NA	TRBV11-2	TRBJ2-5	CASSQRFRPSGQETQYF	TGTGCCAGCAGCCAACGCTTCCGCCCCAGCGGTCAAGAGACCCAGTACTTC
NA	NA	TRBV5-6	TRBJ2-1	CASSLLGGWEQFF	TGTGCCAGCAGCTTGCTGGGGGGATGGGAGCAGTTCTTC
TRBD2	NA	TRBV7-6	TRBJ2-1	CASSPTSSGAQFF	TGTGCCAGCAGCCCCACCTCTAGCGGGGCCCAGTTCTTC
TRBD1	NA	TRBV7-9	TRBJ2-5	CASSLPGQVVETQYF	TGTGCCAGCAGCCTTCCGGGACAGGTCGTAGAGACCCAGTACTTC